The 3 T cell receptor beta chains below were found in one sample sequenced in a study of blood T cell repertoires in COVID-19. Profiling relied on immunoSEQ multiplex PCR, and the TCRdb table lists in-frame clones only, not all of them. The table shows about 74,000 clones, with around 70% occurring only once. Sequenced sample: peripheral blood. The source is a man aged 65-85 years with acute or convalescent COVID-19.

The chain employs TRBV19 and TRBJ1-2; D remains ambiguous. Trimming stripped 6 bases from V and 5 bases from J, with 10 bases between. This CDR3 has 12 residues. From germline, CDR1 is LNHDA and CDR2 SQIVND (reference sequence). CDR3 nucleotide sequence: TGTGCCAGTAGCCCTTTGAGATATGGCTACACCTTC. This gives the protein CASSPLRYGYTF.

A word on this clone: The same CDR3 also results from other DNA sequences found in this sample. V gene TRBV20-1 combines with J gene TRBJ2-7; no clear D gene. The CDR3 loop spans 11 amino acids. Trimming took off 5 bases at V and 6 bases at J, with 11 bases between the two ends. From germline, CDR1 is DFQATT and CDR2 SNEGSKA (reference sequence). CDR3: CSASSGFEQYF. DNA for the CDR3: TGCAGTGCTTCTTCAGGTTTCGAGCAGTACTTC.

The chain carries TRBV7-2 and TRBJ1-2; D is perhaps TRBD1 (5 bases). This CDR3 region has 13 residues. The V end was cut by 3 bases, the J end by 8 bases, with 13 bases between. The germline V gene has CDR1 SGHTA and CDR2 FQGNSA. CDR3 nucleotide sequence: TGTGCCAGCAGCTTGGAGGGATGGGGCGGCTACACCTTC. Protein: CASSLEGWGGYTF.